The next 18 T cell receptor beta chains were all read from a single sample in a study of blood T cell repertoires in COVID-19. Repertoires were generated with immunoSEQ multiplex PCR, while TCRdb's copy carries only in-frame clones and drops some. The repertoire includes more than 150,000 clones, 65% to 85% of them detected once, and 10% to 15% sits in the top ten. The sequencing input was PBMCs or T cells enriched from blood (not recorded which). The source is a woman aged 60 to 75 who had recovered from COVID-19.

This clone was found a few times. This chain connects TRBV5-1 to TRBJ1-4, with 10 nucleotides matching TRBD1. Trimming took 7 bases from V and 8 from J; bases not matched to a gene: 8. The CDR3 extends over 14 amino acids. The V gene's germline CDR1 is SGHRS and CDR2 YFSETQ. CDR3 region: CASGTGTGEEKLFF. CDR3 sequence (DNA): TGCGCCAGCGGCACCGGGACAGGGGAGGAAAAACTGTTTTTT.

The V call is TRBV23-1, the J call TRBJ2-2; D perhaps matches TRBD1 (6 bases). TRBV23-1 falls under the ORF class, with uncertain function. The CDR3 covers 17 residues. V shed 1 base and J shed 4 bases, with 16 bases lying between them. The CDR3 bases are TGCGCCAGCAGTCAATTTTCGAGGGGGAGAAGCACCGGGGAGCTGTTTTTT. This translates into CASSQFSRGRSTGELFF.

V and J are TRBV10-2 and TRBJ2-7, with 11 bases fitting TRBD2. Trimming at V came to 5 bases and at J to 4 bases, leaving 7 bases not matched to a gene. The CDR3 is made up of 15 amino acids. The germline V gene encodes CDR1 WSHSY and CDR2 SAAADI. The CDR3 DNA sequence: TGCGCCAGCAGTCTTACTAGCGGGAGCGTGTACGAGCAGTACTTC. Its translation: CASSLTSGSVYEQYF.

V gene TRBV5-1 combines with J gene TRBJ1-3; D ambiguous. Trimming removed 0 bases from V and 8 bases from J, with 9 bases in between. The CDR3 has 13 amino acids. Germline lookup yields CDR1 SGHRS and CDR2 YFSETQ. CDR3 nucleotides: TGCGCCAGCAGCTTGGAGGGAGGGCACACCATATATTTT. Amino acids: CASSLEGGHTIYF. The full variable domain, its missing parts supplied by reference TRBV5-1 and TRBJ1-3, is KAGVTQTPRYLIKTRGQQVTLSCSPISGHRSVSWYQQTPGQGLQFLFEYFSETQRNKGNFPGRFSGRQFSNSRSEMNVSTLELGDSALYLCASSLEGGHTIYFGEGSWLTVV.

The rearrangement links TRBV19 to TRBJ2-7; the match to TRBD1 covers 9 bases. Losses at the gene ends were 5 bases for V and 5 bases for J; bases not matched to a gene: 7. Germline V gene lookup returns CDR1 LNHDA and CDR2 SQIVND (reference sequence). The CDR3 consists of 14 residues. CDR3 DNA: TGTGCCAGTAGTCAACAGGGGGCATCGGACGAGCAGTACTTC. It specifies CASSQQGASDEQYF.

The V and J genes are TRBV11-1 and TRBJ2-7; 9 positions agree with TRBD2. Looked up from germline, CDR1 is SGHAT and CDR2 is FQDESV (reference sequence). V lost 5 bases and J lost 6; bases outside the gene matches: 8. The CDR3 is 14 amino acids. The CDR3 loop is CASSQAGGAGEQYF. CDR3 in DNA: TGTGCCAGCAGCCAAGCGGGGGGTGCCGGCGAGCAGTACTTC.

This chain's CDR3 is CASSYSQGTNEQFF. The DNA for the CDR3 is TGTGCCAGCAGTTATTCGCAGGGTACCAATGAGCAGTTCTTC. V and J are TRBV6-6 and TRBJ2-1, with D tentatively TRBD1 (5 bases). The CDR3 extends over 14 amino acids. Looked up from germline, CDR1 is MNHNY and CDR2 is SVGAGI (reference sequence). Trimming shortened V by 3 bases and J by 6 bases, and 12 bases separated the two germline ends.

V gene TRBV6-5 combines with J gene TRBJ1-5; D might be TRBD1 (6 bases). The germline V and J ends were trimmed by 7 bases and 0 bases, with 13 bases remaining between them. CDR3 length: 15 amino acids. Germline-derived CDR1 and CDR2 are MNHEY and SVGAGI. Written as DNA, the CDR3 is TGTGCCAGCACCTCAGGACAGTATAGCAATCAGCCCCAGCATTTT. This codes for CASTSGQYSNQPQHF.

The count of this clone is one. V is TRBV11-2 and J is TRBJ1-2, with 8 bases fitting TRBD1. The CDR3 has 14 amino acids. CDR1 is SGHAT and CDR2 is FQNNGV in the germline V gene. V lost 1 base, J lost 8 bases, and 6 bases stayed unmatched. CDR3: CASSLGRGLEGYTF. The CDR3 nucleotides read TGTGCCAGCAGCTTAGGCAGGGGGCTGGAAGGCTACACCTTC.

The chain employs TRBV7-8 and TRBJ2-3, with TRBD2 matching over 9 bases. Trimming took 5 bases from V and 5 from J; bases not matched to a gene: 5. The germline CDR1 and CDR2 sequences are SGHVS and FQNEAQ. The CDR3 loop spans 14 amino acids. The CDR3 loop reads CASSPLSGRDTQYF. The DNA for the CDR3 is TGTGCCAGCAGCCCTCTTAGCGGGAGAGATACGCAGTATTTT.

The J gene is TRBJ1-1, the V gene TRBV10-2, with 7 nucleotides matching TRBD1. CDR1 and CDR2 from the germline V gene are WSHSY and SAAADI. The CDR3 has 14 amino acids. V trimming: 4 bases; J trimming: 2 bases; junction bases outside the gene matches: 4. The CDR3 protein is CASSGAGGNTEAFF. The CDR3 bases are TGCGCCAGCAGTGGGGCAGGGGGTAACACTGAAGCTTTCTTT.

The table lists this clone with a few counts. The CDR3 DNA reads TGCGCCAGCAGTGCCGGGACTAGCGGGGGCTACGAGCAGTACTTC. Its translation is CASSAGTSGGYEQYF. The chain links TRBV10-2 to TRBJ2-7; 14 nucleotides align to TRBD2. This CDR3 has 15 residues. CDR1 and CDR2 from the germline V gene are WSHSY and SAAADI. The V segment lost 4 bases and the J segment 3 bases; nucleotides outside the gene matches: 2.

The genes are TRBV27 and TRBJ1-2, with D hard to call. This CDR3 is built from 13 residues. CDR1 and CDR2 (germline): MNHEY, SMNVEV (reference sequence). V was pared by 2 bases and J by 3 bases, with 7 bases between. CDR3 nucleotide sequence: TGTGCCAGCAGTTTAGAGGGTCACTATGGCTACACCTTC. This translates into CASSLEGHYGYTF.

The V gene is TRBV29-1, the J gene TRBJ1-1; possibly TRBD1 for D (6 bases). V dropped 6 bases and J dropped 1 base, with 9 bases sitting between them. The CDR3 loop spans 12 amino acids. Germline-derived CDR1 and CDR2 are SQVTM and ANQGSEA. CDR3 DNA sequence: TGCAGCGTCGGGACATCGAACACTGAAGCTTTCTTT. Its translation is CSVGTSNTEAFF.

The chain has TRBV9 and TRBJ2-2; D remains ambiguous. V gave up 5 bases and J gave up 2 bases, with 10 bases separating them. Germline loops: CDR1 SGDLS, CDR2 YYNGEE. This CDR3 is 14 amino acids long. Here the CDR3 reads CASRDRRNTGELFF. CDR3 bases: TGTGCCAGCAGGGATCGGAGAAACACCGGGGAGCTGTTTTTT.

This clone appeared once. The chain couples TRBV2 to TRBJ2-2; D call uncertain. The germline gives CDR1 SNHLY, CDR2 FYNNEI. Trimming left V 8 bases short and J 9 bases short, with 16 bases between. This CDR3 comprises 13 residues. CDR3 protein: CASSAAGIRELFF. The CDR3, as DNA: TGTGCCAGCTCTGCGGCCGGTATCCGGGAGCTGTTTTTT.

The chain recombines TRBV7-9 with TRBJ1-1; D gene unclear. V was pared by 5 bases and J by 4 bases, with 14 bases between. The germline V gene has CDR1 SEHNR and CDR2 FQNEAQ (reference sequence). This CDR3 is 14 amino acids long. In nucleotides, the CDR3 is TGTGCCAGCAGCCCGACCCGGGGAGGCACTGAAGCTTTCTTT. Translated, it gives CASSPTRGGTEAFF.

This chain joins TRBV9 and TRBJ2-1, with 7 bases lining up with TRBD2. V trimming: 4 bases; J trimming: 6 bases; junction bases outside the gene matches: 4. The germline V gene has CDR1 SGDLS and CDR2 YYNGEE. This CDR3 is 13 amino acids long. CDR3 sequence reads: CASSPRTSNEQFF. The CDR3 DNA is TGTGCCAGCAGCCCCCGGACTAGCAATGAGCAGTTCTTC.